A single sample is the source of the 17 T cell receptor beta chains below, sequenced in a study of T-cell reconstitution after alpha-beta-depleted transplantation in children listed by TCRdb under 2016. The protocol used for the library was PCR. TCRdb records Illumina HiSeq 2500 as the sequencer. Molecular barcoding was employed in the preparation of TCR libraries, with unique molecular identifiers being used to normalize TCRbeta repertoire quantification. TCRdb passed the public sequencing reads through fastp at Q25 and MiXCR, retaining productive beta sequences. Records with the same CDR3 protein are collapsed into one entry carrying the most frequent genes and DNA. This sample comprises over 200,000 distinct CDR3 sequences, about 9.5% of them detected only once. About 6% of the sample is held by the ten biggest clonotypes. Sequences were derived from PBMCs from the stem cell graft donor, sampled from the stem cell graft. All receptors derive from a human donor who donated a stem cell graft to a child with acute lymphoblastic leukemia.

The chain recombines TRBV25-1 with TRBJ1-4; tentative D call: TRBD1 (5 bases). Germline CDR1 is MGHDK and CDR2 is SYGVNS. CDR3 length equals 13 residues. The V end was cut by 7 bases, the J end by 8 bases, with 14 bases between. This CDR3 is CASIPGGGEKLFF. The CDR3, as DNA: TGTGCCAGCATTCCCGGGGGAGGGGAAAAACTGTTTTTT.

The CDR3 nucleotides are TGTGCCAGCAGCCAAAATACCGGGACAGGGGTGACCGGGGAGCTGTTTTTT. Residues: CASSQNTGTGVTGELFF. The V call is TRBV4-2, the J call TRBJ2-2, with 10 positions matching TRBD1. V lost 2 bases to trimming and J lost 5 bases; unmatched junction nucleotides: 8. The CDR3 length is 17 residues. Germline CDR1 reads LGHNA; CDR2 reads YNFKEQ.

This clonotype was seen a few times. V gene TRBV27 combines with J gene TRBJ1-6; 10 bases line up with TRBD1. This CDR3 contains 14 residues. V was clipped by 5 bases and J by 10 bases; unmatched bases: 5. Germline V gene lookup returns CDR1 MNHEY and CDR2 SMNVEV (reference sequence). As DNA, the CDR3 is TGTGCCAGCAGTCCCTGGACAGGGGGGTCACCCCTCCACTTT. It encodes CASSPWTGGSPLHF.

The chain carries TRBV5-4 and TRBJ1-2; D is unresolved. The CDR3 runs to 12 residues. Between the trimmed V and J ends, which lost 0 bases and 7 bases, there was a span of 7 bases. Germline V lookup: CDR1 SGHNT, CDR2 YYREEE (reference sequence). CDR3 residues: CASSLEASGYTF. The DNA of the CDR3 is TGTGCCAGCAGCTTGGAGGCTTCTGGCTACACCTTC.

This clonotype has at least ten counts. The chain recombines TRBV5-1 with TRBJ2-7; D gene unclear. The V and J ends lost 1 base and 0 bases respectively, with 8 bases between them. Germline CDR1 reads SGHRS; CDR2 reads YFSETQ. This CDR3 has 14 amino acids. As DNA, the CDR3 is TGCGCCAGCAGCTTGTTAGGAAACTCCTACGAGCAGTACTTC. Protein sequence: CASSLLGNSYEQYF.

This clonotype was seen repeatedly, ten times or more. This chain connects TRBV12-3 or TRBV12-4 to TRBJ2-2, with no clear D. The CDR3 is made up of 13 amino acids. V lost 3 bases, J lost 3 bases, and 5 bases lay in between. The CDR3 loop is CASSLSDTGELFF. CDR3 nucleotides: TGTGCCAGCAGTTTGAGTGACACCGGGGAGCTGTTTTTT.

This clonotype was observed many times. The V call is TRBV5-8, the J call TRBJ1-2; D perhaps matches TRBD1 (5 bases). Germline-derived CDR1 and CDR2 are SGHTS and YDEGEE. The CDR3 is made up of 15 amino acids. V lost 4 bases to trimming and J lost 5 bases, with 18 bases between them. The CDR3 sequence is CASSDPGRRTYGYTF. In DNA, the CDR3 is TGTGCCAGCAGCGATCCGGGACGAAGAACATATGGCTACACCTTC.

Ten or more counts support this clonotype. The chain has TRBV3-1 and TRBJ2-2; TRBD1 matches 11 bases. J lost 7 bases, V lost 4 bases, and 2 bases had no gene match. CDR1 is LGHDT and CDR2 is YNNKEL in the germline V gene (reference sequence). The CDR3 spans 14 residues. CDR3 protein: CASSRTGGGGELFF. DNA for the CDR3: TGTGCCAGCAGCCGGACAGGGGGCGGCGGGGAGCTGTTTTTT.

The rearrangement joins TRBV20-1 to TRBJ1-1, with unresolved D. Germline values: CDR1 DFQATT, CDR2 SNEGSKA (reference sequence). CDR3 length equals 13 residues. Trimming left V 3 bases short and J 3 bases short, with 11 bases between. CDR3 nucleotide sequence: TGCAGTGCTAGGAGTCGAGGCTACACTGAAGCTTTCTTT. Residues: CSARSRGYTEAFF.

This clonotype showed up many times. The chain joins TRBV20-1 to TRBJ1-6; maybe TRBD1 (5 bases). Germline V gene sequence: CDR1 DFQATT, CDR2 SNEGSKA (reference sequence). The CDR3 has 14 residues. V was cut by 3 bases and J by 7 bases, with 13 bases left in between. CDR3 amino acids: CSASMAGRNSPLHF. Here the CDR3 DNA reads TGCAGTGCTAGTATGGCAGGGAGGAATTCACCCCTCCACTTT.

The gene calls are TRBV5-1 and TRBJ1-3; D gene ambiguous. CDR3 size: 14 residues. V dropped 5 bases and J dropped 2 bases, with 11 bases sitting between them. Germline CDR1 is SGHRS and CDR2 is YFSETQ. The CDR3 coding sequence is TGCGCCAGCAGTTTTGAACCCACTGGAAACACCATATATTTT. Translation: CASSFEPTGNTIYF.

J is TRBJ2-3 and V is TRBV7-8; TRBD2 matches 16 bases. The CDR3 covers 17 residues. The ends lost 5 bases at V and 4 bases at J; junction bases unmatched: 6. Looked up from germline, CDR1 is SGHVS and CDR2 is FQNEAQ. CDR3 DNA: TGTGCCAGCAGCCTAATAGGGACTAGCGGGGGGGCAGATACGCAGTATTTT. Translated: CASSLIGTSGGADTQYF.

The gene calls are TRBV7-8 and TRBJ1-1; no reliable D call. This CDR3 region has 14 residues. V lost 5 bases and J lost 5, with 15 bases in between. Germline V gene sequence: CDR1 SGHVS, CDR2 FQNEAQ. The CDR3 is CASSLQPYGTEAFF. CDR3 DNA sequence: TGTGCCAGCAGCCTTCAGCCGTACGGGACTGAAGCTTTCTTT. Based on the CDR3 plus reference TRBV7-8 and TRBJ1-1, the full variable domain is GAGVSQSPRYKVAKRGQDVALRCDPISGHVSLFWYQQALGQGPEFLTYFQNEAQLDKSGLPSDRFFAERPEGSVSTLKIQRTQQEDSAVYLCASSLQPYGTEAFFGQGTRLTVV.

CDR3 residues: CASSQDLRGGDSEQFF. The CDR3 nucleotides read TGTGCCAGCAGCCAAGATTTGAGGGGGGGGGATTCGGAGCAGTTCTTC. V is TRBV3-1 and J is TRBJ2-1, with D maybe TRBD2 (7 bases). The CDR3 has 16 residues. Trimming pared 0 bases from V and 10 bases from J, leaving 19 bases between. Germline V gene sequence: CDR1 LGHDT, CDR2 YNNKEL (reference sequence).

This clonotype was picked up many times. V is TRBV7-2 and J is TRBJ1-1; no definite D call. This CDR3 region has 14 residues. Trimming took 3 bases from V and 4 from J, leaving 12 bases between them. Per the germline V gene, CDR1 is SGHTA and CDR2 is FQGNSA. This chain's CDR3 is CASSFSGEITEAFF. The DNA for the CDR3 is TGTGCCAGCAGCTTTTCGGGCGAGATCACTGAAGCTTTCTTT.

This clonotype was counted many times. CDR3 amino acids: CSAYREGNEQFF. The CDR3 DNA follows: TGCAGTGCGTACAGGGAGGGAAATGAGCAGTTCTTC. The chain links TRBV20-1 to TRBJ2-1; TRBD2 might be the D (7 bases). The CDR3 is 12 amino acids. The germline V gene has CDR1 DFQATT and CDR2 SNEGSKA (reference sequence). Trimming stripped 6 bases from V and 7 bases from J, with 13 bases between.

The V gene is TRBV6-2 or TRBV6-3, the J gene TRBJ2-1; TRBD2 aligns across 9 bases. Germline CDR1 and CDR2: MNHEY and SVGEGT. The CDR3 covers 11 residues. After removal of 6 bases from V and 15 bases from J, the junction contained 6 bases not matched to a gene. CDR3 sequence: CASRSLAGWFF. The CDR3 DNA follows: TGTGCCAGCAGGAGTCTAGCGGGGTGGTTCTTC.